The entry that follows covers one T cell receptor (beta chain) sequence. The PCR had 60 Vbeta and 13 Jbeta primers. TCRdb keeps only in-frame clones here, not all; method: immunoSEQ multiplex PCR. The data include 95,000 to 110,000 clones; the top ten clones carry 3% to 3.5%. Germline trimming cut 0 bases from V and 5 bases from J; bases unmatched to any gene: 11. This CDR3 comprises 17 residues. Germline loops: CDR1 MGHRA, CDR2 YSYEKL. This entry comes from a study of cytomegalovirus exposure and HLA in healthy donors. The sequenced sample was PBMCs. The clonotype comes from a man aged 35-49 years in good health and CMV-seronegative. This chain connects TRBV4-1 to TRBJ1-2; 8 nucleotides match TRBD1. The CDR3 DNA follows: TGCGCCAGCAGCCAAGATCTATTAGGGACAGGCCGTTATGGCTACACCTTC. Residues: CASSQDLLGTGRYGYTF.